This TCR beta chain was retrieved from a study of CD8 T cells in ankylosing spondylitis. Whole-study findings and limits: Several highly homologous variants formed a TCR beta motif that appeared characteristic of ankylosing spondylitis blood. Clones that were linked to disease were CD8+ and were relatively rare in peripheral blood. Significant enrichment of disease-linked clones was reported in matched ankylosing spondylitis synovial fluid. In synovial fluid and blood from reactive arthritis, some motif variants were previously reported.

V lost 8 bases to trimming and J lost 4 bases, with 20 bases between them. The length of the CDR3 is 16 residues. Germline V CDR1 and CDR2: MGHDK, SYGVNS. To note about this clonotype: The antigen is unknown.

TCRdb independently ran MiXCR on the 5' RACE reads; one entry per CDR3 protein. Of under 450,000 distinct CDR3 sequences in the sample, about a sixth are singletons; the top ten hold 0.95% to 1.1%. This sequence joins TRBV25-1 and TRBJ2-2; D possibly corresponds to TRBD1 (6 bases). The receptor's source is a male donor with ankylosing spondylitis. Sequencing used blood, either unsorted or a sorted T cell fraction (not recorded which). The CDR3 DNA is TGTGCCAGCGGACCCTTTGGGACACCCACCACCGGGGAGCTGTTTTTT. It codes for CASGPFGTPTTGELFF.